This T cell receptor beta chain was found in a study of control samples from healthy donors and cancer patients. Generated by immunoSEQ multiplex PCR, the TCRdb table keeps only in-frame clones and is missing some. The table shows around 71,000 clones, with approximately 87% occurring only once. This CDR3 has 13 amino acids. Germline V lookup: CDR1 PRHDT, CDR2 FYEKMQ (reference sequence). The V and J ends lost 5 bases and 8 bases respectively, with 13 bases between them. The specimen sequenced was PBMCs. The chain recombines TRBV13 with TRBJ1-3; D unresolved. This clonotype was obtained from a woman aged 50 to 60 with head and neck cancer. The CDR3 DNA reads TGTGCCAGCAGCGGTGACTCGCAGGACACCATATATTTT. This translates into CASSGDSQDTIYF.